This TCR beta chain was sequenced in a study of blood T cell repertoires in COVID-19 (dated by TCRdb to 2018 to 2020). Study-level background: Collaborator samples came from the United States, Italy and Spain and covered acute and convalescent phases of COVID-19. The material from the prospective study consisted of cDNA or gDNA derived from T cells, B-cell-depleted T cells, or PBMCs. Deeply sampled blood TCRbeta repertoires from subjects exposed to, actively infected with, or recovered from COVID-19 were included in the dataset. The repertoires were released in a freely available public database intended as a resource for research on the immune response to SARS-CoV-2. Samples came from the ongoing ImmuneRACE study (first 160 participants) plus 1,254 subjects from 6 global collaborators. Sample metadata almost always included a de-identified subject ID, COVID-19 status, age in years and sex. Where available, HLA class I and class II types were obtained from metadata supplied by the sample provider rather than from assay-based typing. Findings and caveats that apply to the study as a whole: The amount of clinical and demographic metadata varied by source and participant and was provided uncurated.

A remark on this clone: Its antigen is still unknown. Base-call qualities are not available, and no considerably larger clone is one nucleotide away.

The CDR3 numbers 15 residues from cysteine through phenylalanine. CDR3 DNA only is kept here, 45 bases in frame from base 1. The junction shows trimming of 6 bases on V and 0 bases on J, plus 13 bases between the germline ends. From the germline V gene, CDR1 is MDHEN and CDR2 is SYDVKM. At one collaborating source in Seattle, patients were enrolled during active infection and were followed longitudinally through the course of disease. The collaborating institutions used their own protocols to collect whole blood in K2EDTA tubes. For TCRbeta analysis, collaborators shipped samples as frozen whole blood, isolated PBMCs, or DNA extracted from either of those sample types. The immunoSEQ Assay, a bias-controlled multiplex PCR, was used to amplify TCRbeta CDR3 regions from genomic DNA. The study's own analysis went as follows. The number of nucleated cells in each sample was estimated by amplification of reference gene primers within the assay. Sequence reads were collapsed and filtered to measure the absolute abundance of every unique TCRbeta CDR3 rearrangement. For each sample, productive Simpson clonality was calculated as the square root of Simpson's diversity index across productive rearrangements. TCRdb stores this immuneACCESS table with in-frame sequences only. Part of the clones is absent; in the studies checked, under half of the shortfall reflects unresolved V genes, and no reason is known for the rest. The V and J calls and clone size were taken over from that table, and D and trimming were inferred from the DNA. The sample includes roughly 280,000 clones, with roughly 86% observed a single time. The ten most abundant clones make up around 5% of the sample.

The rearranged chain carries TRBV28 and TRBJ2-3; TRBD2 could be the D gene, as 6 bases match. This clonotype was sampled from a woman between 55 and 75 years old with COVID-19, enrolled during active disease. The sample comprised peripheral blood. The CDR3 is CASRPGVLSTDTQYF. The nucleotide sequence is TGTGCCAGCAGACCGGGGGTCCTAAGCACAGATACGCAGTATTTT.